The 15 T cell receptor beta chains listed next were all sequenced from one sample in a study of shared clonotypes between healthy human individuals. The table came from immunoSEQ multiplex PCR; TCRdb's copy has only in-frame clones and leaves some out. The sample lists about 330,000 clones; around nine tenths were seen once. The specimen was memory CD8+ T cells sorted from blood. Stated subset: CD45RO+ cells pooled with CCR7-negative TemRA cells. The receptors originated from a man aged 18 to 30 in good health.

The V call is TRBV29-1, the J call TRBJ1-4; D not certain. The CDR3 has 11 residues. V shed 1 base and J shed 7 bases, with 4 bases lying between them. Per germline, CDR1 SQVTM and CDR2 ANQGSEA. CDR3 loop: CSVEVTEKLFF. Here the CDR3 DNA reads TGCAGCGTTGAAGTAACTGAAAAACTGTTTTTT. Full variable domain (outside the CDR3, taken from reference TRBV29-1 and TRBJ1-4): SAVISQKPSRDICQRGTSLTIQCQVDSQVTMMFWYRQQPGQSLTLIATANQGSEATYESGFVIDKFPISRPNLTFSTLTVSNMSPEDSSIYLCSVEVTEKLFFGSGTQLSVL.

The chain has TRBV5-1 and TRBJ1-2; maybe TRBD1 (5 bases). Trimming removed 0 bases at V and 0 bases at J, with 18 bases between. Germline V gene sequence: CDR1 SGHRS, CDR2 YFSETQ. This CDR3 comprises 18 residues. CDR3 residues: CASSLVWDEASPNYGYTF. The CDR3 bases are TGCGCCAGCAGCTTGGTTTGGGACGAAGCTTCACCTAACTATGGCTACACCTTC.

The chain links TRBV9 to TRBJ2-2; D is undetermined. This CDR3 is built from 14 residues. V lost 4 bases and J lost 0, with 7 bases in between. In germline, CDR1 is SGDLS, CDR2 YYNGEE. CDR3 region: CASSPAANTGELFF. CDR3 sequence (DNA): TGTGCCAGCAGCCCGGCCGCGAACACCGGGGAGCTGTTTTTT. Full variable domain (rest looked up from reference TRBV9 and TRBJ2-2): DSGVTQTPKHLITATGQRVTLRCSPRSGDLSVYWYQQSLDQGLQFLIQYYNGEERAKGNILERFSAQQFPDLHSELNLSSLELGDSALYFCASSPAANTGELFFGEGSRLTVL.

The chain uses TRBV7-3 and TRBJ2-6; D is perhaps TRBD1 (5 bases). Per the germline V gene, CDR1 is SGHTA and CDR2 is FQGTGA. The CDR3 has 17 amino acids. Trimming stripped 9 bases from V and 2 bases from J, with 20 bases between. As DNA, the CDR3 is TGTGCCAGGCCACAGGTGGGGCTTATTGCTGGGGCCAACGTCCTGACTTTC. Translated: CARPQVGLIAGANVLTF.

J is TRBJ2-2 and V is TRBV4-3; TRBD2 matches at 10 bases. This CDR3 has 17 amino acids. The V gene's germline CDR1 is LGHNA and CDR2 YSLEER. V was pared by 2 bases and J by 5 bases, with 8 bases of the junction left unmatched. The CDR3 DNA reads as TGCGCCAGCAGCCAAAAAGCGGGAGGGCCGGGGACCGGGGAGCTGTTTTTT. It translates to CASSQKAGGPGTGELFF.

The V and J genes are TRBV21-1 and TRBJ1-4; the table's D call, TRBD1, was not checked against the DNA. TRBV21-1 is a pseudogene. The CDR3 contains 17 residues. The CDR3 nucleotides read TGTGCCAGCAGCAAAGAAAGCGGCACAGGGCCTAATGAAAAACTGTTTTTT. It encodes CASSKESGTGPNEKLFF.

This clone has a single count. V is TRBV7-8 and J is TRBJ2-5; D is perhaps TRBD2 (6 bases). The V gene lost 5 bases and the J gene lost 2 bases, with 18 bases spanning the gap. Germline CDR1 reads SGHVS; CDR2 reads FQNEAQ. The CDR3 sequence is 16 residues long. This CDR3 is CASSPPGGIRQETQYF. The DNA of the CDR3 is TGTGCCAGCAGCCCCCCGGGCGGGATCCGGCAAGAGACCCAGTACTTC. Full variable domain (outside the CDR3, taken from reference TRBV7-8 and TRBJ2-5): GAGVSQSPRYKVAKRGQDVALRCDPISGHVSLFWYQQALGQGPEFLTYFQNEAQLDKSGLPSDRFFAERPEGSVSTLKIQRTQQEDSAVYLCASSPPGGIRQETQYFGPGTRLLVL.

The DNA of the CDR3 is TGTGCCTGGAGTCCAGGGGTAGTTGGCTACACCTTC. It codes for CAWSPGVVGYTF. The chain joins TRBV30 to TRBJ1-2; D is possibly TRBD1 (6 bases). The CDR3 has 12 amino acids. Germline CDR1 and CDR2: GTSNPN and SVGIG (reference sequence). The ends were cut back, 2 bases at V and 7 bases at J, with 11 bases in the middle.

The V gene is TRBV5-4, the J gene TRBJ2-3; D could derive from TRBD1 or TRBD2 (5 bases each). Germline CDR1 SGHNT, CDR2 YYREEE (reference sequence). The CDR3 runs 14 residues. The V end was cut by 4 bases, the J end by 3 bases, with 12 bases between. The CDR3 bases are TGTGCCAGCAGCCCGGGACGGCTGACAGATACGCAGTATTTT. It is translated as CASSPGRLTDTQYF.

A remark on this clone: The same CDR3 arises from other DNA sequences in this sample as well. The CDR3 sequence: CASSLGAGSYEQYF. The CDR3, as DNA: TGTGCCAGCAGTTTAGGGGCAGGCTCCTACGAGCAGTACTTC. The gene calls are TRBV28 and TRBJ2-7; a weak D match, TRBD1 (5 bases). CDR1 MDHEN and CDR2 SYDVKM come from the germline V gene. The CDR3 is 14 amino acids. The V end was cut by 2 bases, the J end by 0 bases, with 8 bases between.

V and J are TRBV5-4 and TRBJ2-3; a weak D match, TRBD2 (6 bases). CDR3 length: 14 amino acids. Trimming removed 6 bases from V and 0 bases from J, with 11 bases in between. Germline CDR1 SGHNT, CDR2 YYREEE (reference sequence). The CDR3 reads CASTLGGSTDTQYF. CDR3 DNA sequence: TGTGCCAGCACCCTTGGGGGGAGCACAGATACGCAGTATTTT.

This clone is labeled medium-sized. V usage is TRBV29-1 and J usage is TRBJ1-1; D is possibly TRBD1 (5 bases). V dropped 5 bases and J dropped 4 bases, with 11 bases sitting between them. CDR3 length equals 12 residues. Germline CDR1 SQVTM, CDR2 ANQGSEA. CDR3 nucleotide sequence: TGCAGCGTTTTGCCAGGGACCACTGAAGCTTTCTTT. It yields the protein CSVLPGTTEAFF.

This clone was recorded once. This chain links TRBV7-9 with TRBJ2-3; 10 bases align to TRBD1. The CDR3 loop spans 15 amino acids. J was trimmed by 5 bases and V by 5 bases; bases with no gene match: 7. Germline CDR1 is SEHNR and CDR2 is FQNEAQ (reference sequence). CDR3 DNA: TGTGCCAGCAGCCCGGACAGGGGGACGTTAGATACGCAGTATTTT. Translated, it gives CASSPDRGTLDTQYF.

The CDR3 is CASRMAEHYEQYF. In DNA, the CDR3 is TGTGCCAGCAGGATGGCAGAGCACTACGAGCAGTACTTC. The chain combines TRBV11-2 with TRBJ2-7; D not certain. V dropped 6 bases and J dropped 3 bases, with 12 bases sitting between them. The CDR3 has 13 residues. Germline CDR1 SGHAT, CDR2 FQNNGV.

Comments on this clone: In the same sample, other DNA sequences code for this CDR3. The chain joins TRBV5-6 to TRBJ1-6; D possibly corresponds to TRBD1 (5 bases). The germline CDR1 and CDR2 sequences are SGHDT and YYEEEE. Trimming stripped 2 bases from V and 7 bases from J, with 10 bases between. The CDR3 loop spans 14 amino acids. CDR3 sequence: CASSFSGTNSPLHF. CDR3 DNA: TGTGCCAGCAGCTTCTCAGGGACCAATTCACCCCTCCACTTT.